Listed here are 11 T cell receptor beta chains from one sample, sequenced in a study of cytomegalovirus exposure and HLA in healthy donors. This PCR relied on a set of 60 Vbeta primers and 13 Jbeta primers. Clones were sequenced by immunoSEQ multiplex PCR, and TCRdb holds only the in-frame ones, with some missing. The table for this sample gives tens of thousands of clones. Sample: PBMCs. The receptors shown here come from a man aged 35-49 years in good health and CMV-seronegative.

V is TRBV27 and J is TRBJ2-6, with 11 bases fitting TRBD1. The CDR3 is made up of 18 amino acids. The germline V gene has CDR1 MNHEY and CDR2 SMNVEV (reference sequence). Trimming at V came to 4 bases and at J to 0 bases, leaving 5 bases not matched to a gene. This chain's CDR3 is CASSSGTGGYSGANVLTF. For the CDR3, the DNA is TGTGCCAGCAGTTCCGGGACAGGGGGTTACTCTGGGGCCAACGTCCTGACTTTC.

The chain has TRBV5-1 and TRBJ1-2; D is ambiguous. CDR3 length: 15 amino acids. The germline V gene encodes CDR1 SGHRS and CDR2 YFSETQ. V was pared by 4 bases and J by 4 bases, with 17 bases between. CDR3 DNA sequence: TGCGCCAGCAGCCCCACCCCACTAGGGCCCTATGGCTACACCTTC. Encoded protein: CASSPTPLGPYGYTF.

The V gene is TRBV19, the J gene TRBJ1-2; maybe TRBD1 (5 bases). CDR1 and CDR2 (germline): LNHDA, SQIVND (reference sequence). The CDR3 runs to 13 residues. The germline V and J ends were trimmed by 5 bases and 4 bases, with 11 bases remaining between them. The CDR3: CASSETGVYGYTF. CDR3 DNA sequence: TGTGCCAGTAGTGAAACAGGTGTCTATGGCTACACCTTC. The variable domain in full, with the rest retrieved from reference TRBV19 and TRBJ1-2, is DGGITQSPKYLFRKEGQNVTLSCEQNLNHDAMYWYRQDPGQGLRLIYYSQIVNDFQKGDIAEGYSVSREKKESFPLTVTSAQKNPTAFYLCASSETGVYGYTFGSGTRLTVV.

This sequence joins TRBV15 and TRBJ1-1; no firm D call. The germline V gene has CDR1 LNHNV and CDR2 YYDKDF (reference sequence). The V and J ends lost 1 base and 1 base respectively, with 7 bases between them. This CDR3 has 14 amino acids. CDR3 protein: CATSRVAQNTEAFF. The CDR3 coding sequence is TGTGCCACCAGCAGAGTGGCACAGAACACTGAAGCTTTCTTT.

This chain connects TRBV4-3 to TRBJ2-5; 8 positions match TRBD1. With V trimmed by 0 bases and J by 3 bases, 12 bases remained unmatched. CDR3 length equals 18 residues. In germline, CDR1 is LGHNA, CDR2 YSLEER. CDR3 region: CASSQDWVTGTGKETQYF. CDR3 nucleotide sequence: TGCGCCAGCAGCCAAGATTGGGTTACCGGGACAGGTAAAGAGACCCAGTACTTC.

The chain employs TRBV18 and TRBJ2-5; 8 positions agree with TRBD2. The germline gives CDR1 KGHSH, CDR2 LQKENI. After removal of 10 bases from V and 5 bases from J, the junction contained 9 bases not matched to a gene. The CDR3 loop spans 13 amino acids. CDR3 coding DNA: TGTGCCACCTCCGGGACTAGAGCGGAGACCCAGTACTTC. Encoded protein: CATSGTRAETQYF.

V is TRBV7-6 and J is TRBJ1-1; a possible D gene is TRBD1 (6 bases). Germline V CDR1 and CDR2: SGHVS, FNYEAQ. The CDR3 is 13 residues long. Trimming stripped 5 bases from V and 1 base from J, with 8 bases between. CDR3 sequence (DNA): TGTGCCAGCAGCGTACAGGGGAACACTGAAGCTTTCTTT. It specifies CASSVQGNTEAFF.

Here the CDR3 reads CASSLVGQGVNYGYTF. The CDR3 DNA is TGTGCCAGCAGCTTAGTTGGTCAGGGGGTTAACTATGGCTACACCTTC. The chain recombines TRBV7-2 with TRBJ1-2; the match to TRBD1 covers 7 bases. CDR3 length equals 16 residues. With 1 base clipped from V and 1 base from J, the junction kept 6 bases outside the gene matches. CDR1 and CDR2 (germline): SGHTA, FQGNSA.

This chain joins TRBV29-1 and TRBJ1-1, with TRBD1 as a possible D gene (5 bases). Germline V gene lookup returns CDR1 SQVTM and CDR2 ANQGSEA. The V end lost 7 bases, the J end lost 10 bases, and 16 bases lay between the germline ends. The CDR3 totals 11 residues. The CDR3 here is CSALGQGSAFF. CDR3 coding DNA: TGCAGCGCGTTGGGGCAGGGATCAGCTTTCTTT.

The CDR3 DNA is TGTGCCAGCAAGGGGATCGGACAGCCCCAGCATTTT. Translated: CASKGIGQPQHF. The chain is built from TRBV6-4 and TRBJ1-5; D might be TRBD1 (5 bases). The V and J ends lost 7 bases and 7 bases respectively, with 11 bases between them. The CDR3 is 12 amino acids. CDR1 is MRHNA, CDR2 SNTAGT, per germline.

V is TRBV9 and J is TRBJ1-1; D unclear. The CDR3 has 15 residues. Trimming left V 2 bases short and J 3 bases short, with 14 bases between. CDR1 and CDR2 (germline): SGDLS, YYNGEE. CDR3 residues: CASSVTSEADTEAFF. CDR3 in DNA: TGTGCCAGCAGCGTCACCTCGGAGGCGGACACTGAAGCTTTCTTT. The whole variable domain, remainder taken from reference TRBV9 and TRBJ1-1, is DSGVTQTPKHLITATGQRVTLRCSPRSGDLSVYWYQQSLDQGLQFLIQYYNGEERAKGNILERFSAQQFPDLHSELNLSSLELGDSALYFCASSVTSEADTEAFFGQGTRLTVV.